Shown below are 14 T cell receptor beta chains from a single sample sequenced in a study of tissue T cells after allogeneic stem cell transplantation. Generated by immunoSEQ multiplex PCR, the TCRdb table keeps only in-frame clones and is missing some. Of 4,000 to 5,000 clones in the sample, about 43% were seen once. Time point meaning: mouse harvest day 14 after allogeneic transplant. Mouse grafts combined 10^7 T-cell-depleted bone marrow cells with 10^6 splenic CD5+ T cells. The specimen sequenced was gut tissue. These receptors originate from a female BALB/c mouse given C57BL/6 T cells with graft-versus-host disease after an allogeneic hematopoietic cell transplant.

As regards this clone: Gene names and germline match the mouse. Incomplete CDR3 DNA: TGTGCCAGCAGATCAGGGGGCGGAAGATTATTT. Its translation: CASRSGGGRLF. The entire CDR3 protein reads CASRSGGGRLFF. The V call is TRBV3, the J call TRBJ1-4; 8 positions agree with TRBD1. The CDR3 is cut off 1 residue early in the read; its end comes from the germline J gene. There are 12 residues in the CDR3. Per germline, CDR1 SNHLY and CDR2 FYNGKV (reference sequence). Losses at the gene ends were 6 bases for V and 10 bases for J; bases not matched to a gene: 4.

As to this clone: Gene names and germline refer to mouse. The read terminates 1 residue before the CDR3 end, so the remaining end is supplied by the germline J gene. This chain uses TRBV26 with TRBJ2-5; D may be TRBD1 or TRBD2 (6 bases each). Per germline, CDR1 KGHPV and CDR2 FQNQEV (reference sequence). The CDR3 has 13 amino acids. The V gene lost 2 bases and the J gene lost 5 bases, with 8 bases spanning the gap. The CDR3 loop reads CASSLRGRDTQYF. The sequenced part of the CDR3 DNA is TGTGCCAGCAGTCTGCGGGGGCGAGACACCCAGTAC.

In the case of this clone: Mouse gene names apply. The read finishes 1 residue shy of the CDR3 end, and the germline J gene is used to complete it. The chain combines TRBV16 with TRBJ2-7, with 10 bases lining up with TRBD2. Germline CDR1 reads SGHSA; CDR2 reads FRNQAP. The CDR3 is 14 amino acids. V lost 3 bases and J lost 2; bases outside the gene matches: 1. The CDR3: CASSFWGGAYEQYF. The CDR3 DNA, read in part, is TGTGCAAGCAGCTTCTGGGGGGGCGCCTATGAACAGTAC.

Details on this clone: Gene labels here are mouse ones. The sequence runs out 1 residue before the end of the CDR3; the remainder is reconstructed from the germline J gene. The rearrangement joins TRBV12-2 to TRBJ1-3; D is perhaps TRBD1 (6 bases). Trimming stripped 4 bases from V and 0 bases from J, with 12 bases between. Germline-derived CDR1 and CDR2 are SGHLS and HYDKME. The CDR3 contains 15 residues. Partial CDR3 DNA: TGTGCCAGCTCACCCGGGACACCTTCTGGAAATACGCTCTAT. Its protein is CASSPGTPSGNTLY. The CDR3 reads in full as CASSPGTPSGNTLYF.

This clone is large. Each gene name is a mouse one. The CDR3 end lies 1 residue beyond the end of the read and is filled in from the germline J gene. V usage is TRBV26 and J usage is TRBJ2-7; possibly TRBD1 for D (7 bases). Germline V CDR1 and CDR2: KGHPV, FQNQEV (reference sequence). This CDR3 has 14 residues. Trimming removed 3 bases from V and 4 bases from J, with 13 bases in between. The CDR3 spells CASSLGQGGYEQYF. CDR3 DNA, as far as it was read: TGTGCCAGCAGTCTAGGTCAGGGGGGTTATGAACAGTAC.

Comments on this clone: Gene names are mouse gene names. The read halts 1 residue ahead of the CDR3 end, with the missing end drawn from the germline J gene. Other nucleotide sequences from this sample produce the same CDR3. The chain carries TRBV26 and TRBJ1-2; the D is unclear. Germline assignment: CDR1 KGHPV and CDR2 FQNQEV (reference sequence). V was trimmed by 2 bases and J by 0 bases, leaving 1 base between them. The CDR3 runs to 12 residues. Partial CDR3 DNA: TGTGCCAGCAGTCTGCCAAACTCCGACTACACC. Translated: CASSLPNSDYT. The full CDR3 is CASSLPNSDYTF.

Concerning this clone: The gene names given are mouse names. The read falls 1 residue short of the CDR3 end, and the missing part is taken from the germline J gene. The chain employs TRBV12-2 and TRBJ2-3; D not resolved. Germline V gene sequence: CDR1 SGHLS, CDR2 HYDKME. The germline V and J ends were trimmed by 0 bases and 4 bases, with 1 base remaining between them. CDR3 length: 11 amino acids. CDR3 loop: CASSLTETLYF. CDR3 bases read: TGTGCCAGCTCTCTCACAGAAACGCTGTAT.

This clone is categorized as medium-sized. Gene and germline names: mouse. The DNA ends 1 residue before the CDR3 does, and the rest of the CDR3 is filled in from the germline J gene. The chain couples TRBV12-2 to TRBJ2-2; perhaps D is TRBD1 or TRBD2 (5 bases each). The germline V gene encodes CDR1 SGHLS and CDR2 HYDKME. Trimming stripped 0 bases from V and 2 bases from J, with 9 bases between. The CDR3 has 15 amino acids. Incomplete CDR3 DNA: TGTGCCAGCTCTCTCGGGGCAGGGAACACCGGGCAGCTCTAC. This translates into CASSLGAGNTGQLY. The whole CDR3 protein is CASSLGAGNTGQLYF.

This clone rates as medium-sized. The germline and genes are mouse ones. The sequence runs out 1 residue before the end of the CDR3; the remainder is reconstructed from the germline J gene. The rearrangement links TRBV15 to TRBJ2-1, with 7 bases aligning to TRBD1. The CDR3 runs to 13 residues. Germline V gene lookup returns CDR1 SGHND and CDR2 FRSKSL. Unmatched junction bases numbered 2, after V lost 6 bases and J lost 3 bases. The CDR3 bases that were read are TGTGCCAGCAGGACAGGGACCTATGCTGAGCAGTTC. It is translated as CASRTGTYAEQF. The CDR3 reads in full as CASRTGTYAEQFF.

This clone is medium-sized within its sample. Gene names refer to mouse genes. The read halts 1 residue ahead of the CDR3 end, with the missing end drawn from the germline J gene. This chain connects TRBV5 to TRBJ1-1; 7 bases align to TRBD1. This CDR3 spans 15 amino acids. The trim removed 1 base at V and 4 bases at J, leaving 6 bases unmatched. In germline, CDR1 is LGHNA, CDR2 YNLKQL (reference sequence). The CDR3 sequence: CASSQGGGGRTEVFF. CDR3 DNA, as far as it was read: TGTGCCAGCAGCCAAGGAGGAGGGGGCCGCACAGAAGTCTTC.

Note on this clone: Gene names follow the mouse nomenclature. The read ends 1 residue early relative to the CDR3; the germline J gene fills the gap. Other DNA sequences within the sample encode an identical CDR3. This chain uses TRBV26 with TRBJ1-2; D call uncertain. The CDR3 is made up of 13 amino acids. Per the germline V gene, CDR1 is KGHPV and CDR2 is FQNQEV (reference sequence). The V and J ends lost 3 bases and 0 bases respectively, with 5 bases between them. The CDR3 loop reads CASSLTANSDYTF. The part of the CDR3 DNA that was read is TGTGCCAGCAGTCTAACCGCAAACTCCGACTACACC.

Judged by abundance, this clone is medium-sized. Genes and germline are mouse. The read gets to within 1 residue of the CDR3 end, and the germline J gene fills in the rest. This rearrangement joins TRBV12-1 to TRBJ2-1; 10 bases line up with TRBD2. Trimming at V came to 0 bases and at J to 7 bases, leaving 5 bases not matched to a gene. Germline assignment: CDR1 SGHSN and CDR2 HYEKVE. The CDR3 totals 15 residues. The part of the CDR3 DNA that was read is TGTGCCAGCTCTCTCGGCTGGGGGGGCCGGGCTGAGCAGTTC. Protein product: CASSLGWGGRAEQF. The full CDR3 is CASSLGWGGRAEQFF.

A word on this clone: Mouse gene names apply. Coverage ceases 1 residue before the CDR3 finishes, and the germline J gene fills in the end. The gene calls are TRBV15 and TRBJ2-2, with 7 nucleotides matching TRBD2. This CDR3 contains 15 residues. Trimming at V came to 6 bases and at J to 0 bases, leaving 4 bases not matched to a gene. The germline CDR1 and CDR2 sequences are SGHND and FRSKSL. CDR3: CASSPTGTNTGQLYF. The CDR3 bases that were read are TGTGCCAGCAGCCCGACTGGGACAAACACCGGGCAGCTCTAC.

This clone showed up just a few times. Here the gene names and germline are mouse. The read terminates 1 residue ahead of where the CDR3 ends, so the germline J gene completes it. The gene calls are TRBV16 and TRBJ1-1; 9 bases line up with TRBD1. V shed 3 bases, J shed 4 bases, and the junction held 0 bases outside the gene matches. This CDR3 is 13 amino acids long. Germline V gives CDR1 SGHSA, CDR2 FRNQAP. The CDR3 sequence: CASSLDRGTEVFF. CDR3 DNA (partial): TGTGCAAGCAGCTTGGACAGGGGCACAGAAGTCTTC.